These T cell receptor beta chains were read from a single sample in a study of identical twins. TCRdb analysed the 5' RACE reads with MiXCR anew, one entry per CDR3 protein. Among around 1.7 million distinct CDR3 sequences listed, about 30% were seen once. Source material: cord blood. These receptors all stem from a newborn girl in good health. The CDR3 runs from the conserved cysteine through the conserved F or W. D genes are given only for firm matches. The listing skips clone size in some rows; elsewhere it reads once, few, many or a size class.

J | size | D | V | DNA | CDR3
TRBJ2-5 | NA | NA | TRBV18 | TGTGCCAGCTCACCACCGATAGGACCGAAAGAGACCCAGTACTTC | CASSPPIGPKETQYF
TRBJ2-3 | NA | TRBD2 | TRBV20-1 | TGCAGTGCTAGCAGGCGGGGGGGCAAGGATACGCAGTATTTT | CSASRRGGKDTQYF
TRBJ1-6 | NA | TRBD1 | TRBV3-1 | TGTGCCAGCAGCGGAACCGGGACAGCCTATAATTCACCCCTCCACTTT | CASSGTGTAYNSPLHF
TRBJ2-3 | once | NA | TRBV12-3/TRBV12-4 | TGTGCCAGCAGTTTAGGCGTTAGCTCCTCAGATACGCAGTATTTT | CASSLGVSSSDTQYF
TRBJ2-5 | few | NA | TRBV27 | TGTGCCAGCAGTTTACCCAGCCCGGTCCAGTACTTC | CASSLPSPVQYF
TRBJ2-5 | NA | NA | TRBV7-9 | TGTGCCAGCAGCCCCAGGGCTAGAATTGGGAAGGAGACCCAGTCCTTC | CASSPRARIGKETQSF
TRBJ2-1 | NA | NA | TRBV7-9 | TGTGCCAGCAGCTTAGTCCTGGGCCCTCACAATGAGCAGTTCTTC | CASSLVLGPHNEQFF
TRBJ1-4 | NA | NA | TRBV6-2/TRBV6-3 | TGTGCCAGCACCTTCCCTGGACAAAATAATGAAAAACTGTTTTTT | CASTFPGQNNEKLFF
TRBJ2-3 | few | NA | TRBV5-1 | TGCGCCAGCGGCCCGGGGAGCACAGATACGCAGTATTTT | CASGPGSTDTQYF
TRBJ2-1 | NA | TRBD2 | TRBV5-1 | TGCGCCAGCACCCCGGGACTAGCGTTCTACAATGAGCAGTTCTTC | CASTPGLAFYNEQFF
TRBJ1-1 | NA | NA | TRBV7-2 | TGTGCCGGCAGCTTAAAGGCCCACAGGGCTTTCTTT | CAGSLKAHRAFF
TRBJ1-2 | NA | NA | TRBV6-1 | TGTGCCAGCAGTGAAGTGGGGGGACGGAGTAACTATGGCTACACCTTC | CASSEVGGRSNYGYTF
TRBJ2-2 | NA | NA | TRBV5-1 | TGCGCCAGCAGCTTGGACACTCTGAACACCGGGGAGCTGTTTTTT | CASSLDTLNTGELFF
TRBJ1-2 | NA | TRBD1 | TRBV25-1 | TGTGCCAGCAGTGAATACGAGACAGGGCATGGCTACACCTTC | CASSEYETGHGYTF
TRBJ2-3 | NA | TRBD2 | TRBV11-2 | TGTGCCAGCGGCTTAGTGCGGGGGAGCACAGATACGCAGTATTTT | CASGLVRGSTDTQYF
TRBJ2-7 | few | TRBD2 | TRBV6-1 | TGTGCCAGCAGAAAAACTAGCGGATCCTCCTACGAGCAGTACTTC | CASRKTSGSSYEQYF
TRBJ2-1 | few | TRBD1 | TRBV4-1 | TGCGCCAGCAGCCACAGGCCCGGGACAGGGGCTATTGAGCAGTTCTTC | CASSHRPGTGAIEQFF
TRBJ2-1 | few | NA | TRBV20-1 | TGCAGTGCCAGACAAGCGGGCTGGGTTGAGCAGTTCTTC | CSARQAGWVEQFF
TRBJ2-7 | NA | NA | TRBV20-1 | TGCAGTATGCTTGTGGCGGGGCCGAGCTCCTACGAGCAGTACTTC | CSMLVAGPSSYEQYF
TRBJ2-1 | NA | NA | TRBV20-1 | TGCAGTGCTAGAGGTGACCGACGCTCCTACAATGAGCAGTTCTTC | CSARGDRRSYNEQFF
TRBJ2-3 | NA | NA | TRBV9 | TGCGCCAGCAGCGTAGAAGCGACCGATACGCAGTATTTT | CASSVEATDTQYF
TRBJ1-2 | NA | NA | TRBV5-6 | TGTGCCAGCAGCTTGCCCGGGGTTACAGATGGCTACACCTTC | CASSLPGVTDGYTF
TRBJ2-1 | few | TRBD2 | TRBV10-3 | TGTGCCACCTCGACTAGCGGGATTCCCTACAATGAGCAGTTCTTC | CATSTSGIPYNEQFF
TRBJ1-4 | NA | TRBD1 | TRBV20-1 | TGCAGTGTTTACCTCGGACAGGGGGCAGAACTGTTTTTT | CSVYLGQGAELFF
TRBJ2-3 | NA | TRBD2 | TRBV6-1 | TGTGCCAGCTTCGGGACTAGGGGGGCCAGGTGGACGCAGTATTTT | CASFGTRGARWTQYF
TRBJ2-7 | NA | TRBD1 | TRBV11-2 | TGTGCCAGCAGCTTTTCCCGACAGGGCTACGAGCAGTACTTC | CASSFSRQGYEQYF
TRBJ2-1 | NA | TRBD1 | TRBV4-1 | TGCGCCAGCAGCCAGCCCGGGACAGGGGAATTTGAGCAGTTCTTC | CASSQPGTGEFEQFF
TRBJ2-1 | once | TRBD2 | TRBV20-1 | TGCAGTGCTAGAGATCGCTCTGTTCGGCTAGCGGGGGGGACGGATGAGCAGTTCTTC | CSARDRSVRLAGGTDEQFF
TRBJ2-5 | few | NA | TRBV20-1 | TGCAGTGCTAGAGCCCTAAAAGAGACCCAGTACTTC | CSARALKETQYF
TRBJ2-4 | NA | NA | TRBV25-1 | TGTGCCAGCAGTAGTGACGCCAAAAACATTCAGTACTTC | CASSSDAKNIQYF
TRBJ2-1 | few | NA | TRBV7-2 | TGTGCCACCAGCTTAGGTCACCTGAATGAGCAGTTCTTC | CATSLGHLNEQFF
TRBJ1-6 | NA | TRBD1 | TRBV12-3/TRBV12-4 | TGTGCCAGCAGTTTATCCTGGACAGGGGCCAATTCACCCCTCCACTTT | CASSLSWTGANSPLHF
TRBJ2-1 | few | TRBD1 | TRBV27 | TGTGCCAGCAGCCGGGACAGGGTAGGGAATGAGCAGTTCTTC | CASSRDRVGNEQFF
TRBJ2-1 | few | NA | TRBV7-8 | TGTGCCAGCAGCTTGGTAGGGCGGGGCCCCTACAATGAGCAGTTCTTC | CASSLVGRGPYNEQFF
TRBJ1-6 | few | NA | TRBV29-1 | TGCAGCGTAAAGACAGGCTATAATCCACCCCTCCACTTT | CSVKTGYNPPLHF
TRBJ2-3 | NA | NA | TRBV12-3/TRBV12-4 | TGTGCCAGCAGAGCCTCGGTCAGGGCTGATACGCAGTATTTT | CASRASVRADTQYF
TRBJ1-2 | few | NA | TRBV29-1 | TGCAGCGGGCGGCTGGGCTATGGCTACACCTTC | CSGRLGYGYTF
TRBJ2-3 | NA | NA | TRBV27 | TGTGCCAGCAGTCCCTATACAGGCACAGATACGCAGTATTTT | CASSPYTGTDTQYF
TRBJ2-1 | NA | NA | TRBV2 | TGTGCCAGCAGCGTCGTATCCTACGAGCAGTTCTTC | CASSVVSYEQFF